This T cell receptor beta chain originates from a study of cytomegalovirus exposure and HLA in healthy donors. Concerning this clone itself: What it recognizes is unknown.

Overall study findings and caveats: An assumption of roughly uniform sequencing depth across donors underlay the presence/absence analyses.

PCR employed 60 Vbeta and 13 Jbeta primers. Using immunoSEQ multiplex PCR, the repertoire was profiled, and TCRdb retains in-frame clones only, with some absent. The top ten clones hold less than 2% of a sample with 95,000 to 150,000 clones, over 60% of them seen once. Between the trimmed V and J ends, which lost 2 bases and 0 bases, there was a span of 8 bases. Germline loops: CDR1 SGHRS, CDR2 YFSETQ. This CDR3 is built from 15 residues. This TCR was sampled from a man aged 45-65 years in good health and CMV-seronegative. The chain couples TRBV5-1 to TRBJ2-2, with D unresolved. The source material was PBMCs. CDR3 sequence: CASSLPHPNTGELFF. For the CDR3, the DNA is TGCGCCAGCAGCTTACCACACCCGAACACCGGGGAGCTGTTTTTT.